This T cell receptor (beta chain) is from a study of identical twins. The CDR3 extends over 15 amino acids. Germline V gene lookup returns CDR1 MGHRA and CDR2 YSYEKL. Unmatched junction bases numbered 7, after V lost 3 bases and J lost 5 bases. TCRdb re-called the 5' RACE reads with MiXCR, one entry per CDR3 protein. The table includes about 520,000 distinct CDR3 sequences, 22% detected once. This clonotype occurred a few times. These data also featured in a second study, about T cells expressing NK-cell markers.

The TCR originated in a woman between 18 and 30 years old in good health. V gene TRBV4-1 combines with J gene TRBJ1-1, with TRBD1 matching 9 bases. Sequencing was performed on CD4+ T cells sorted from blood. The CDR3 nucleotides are TGCGCCAGCAGCCAGTTACAGGGGGCCCTAACTGAAGCTTTCTTT. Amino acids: CASSQLQGALTEAFF.